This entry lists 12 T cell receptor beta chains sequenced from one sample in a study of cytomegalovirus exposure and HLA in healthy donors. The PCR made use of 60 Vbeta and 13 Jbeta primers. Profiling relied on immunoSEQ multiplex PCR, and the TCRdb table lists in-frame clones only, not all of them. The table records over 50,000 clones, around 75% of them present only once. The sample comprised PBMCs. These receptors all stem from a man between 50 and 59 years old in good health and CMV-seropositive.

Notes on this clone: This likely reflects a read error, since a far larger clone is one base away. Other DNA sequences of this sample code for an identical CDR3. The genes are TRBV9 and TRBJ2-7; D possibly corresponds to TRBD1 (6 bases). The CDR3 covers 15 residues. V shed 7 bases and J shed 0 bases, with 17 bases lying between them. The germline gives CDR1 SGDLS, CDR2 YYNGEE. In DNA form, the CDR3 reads TGTGCCAGCCGCTCCCAGGGGCCCAGCTCCTACGAGCAGTACTTC. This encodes CASRSQGPSSYEQYF. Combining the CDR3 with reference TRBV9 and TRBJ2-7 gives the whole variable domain DSGVTQTPKHLITATGQRVTLRCSPRSGDLSVYWYQQSLDQGLQFLIQYYNGEERAKGNILERFSAQQFPDLHSELNLSSLELGDSALYFCASRSQGPSSYEQYFGPGTRLTVT.

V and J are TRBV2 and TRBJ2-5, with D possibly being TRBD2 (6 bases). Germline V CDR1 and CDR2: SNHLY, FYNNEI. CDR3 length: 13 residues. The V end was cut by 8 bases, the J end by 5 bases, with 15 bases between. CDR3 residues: CASSRGAGETQYF. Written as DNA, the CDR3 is TGTGCCAGCTCGCGGGGTGCAGGGGAGACCCAGTACTTC.

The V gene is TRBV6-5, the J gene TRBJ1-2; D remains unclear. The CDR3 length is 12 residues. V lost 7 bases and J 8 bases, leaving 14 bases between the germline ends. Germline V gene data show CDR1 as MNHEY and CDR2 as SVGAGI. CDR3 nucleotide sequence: TGTGCCAGCATCCAATCGGGTGCAGGCTACACCTTC. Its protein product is CASIQSGAGYTF.

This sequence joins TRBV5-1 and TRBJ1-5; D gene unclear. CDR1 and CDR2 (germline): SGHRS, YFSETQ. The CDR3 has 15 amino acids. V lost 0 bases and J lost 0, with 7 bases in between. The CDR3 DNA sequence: TGCGCCAGCAGCTTGGGGCAGAATAGCAATCAGCCCCAGCATTTT. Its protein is CASSLGQNSNQPQHF.

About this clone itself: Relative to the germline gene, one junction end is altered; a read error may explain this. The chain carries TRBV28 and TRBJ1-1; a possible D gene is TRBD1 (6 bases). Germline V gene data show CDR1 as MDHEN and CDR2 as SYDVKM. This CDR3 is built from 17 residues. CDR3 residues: CVSSSLGRGTMNTEAFF. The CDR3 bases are TGTGTCAGCAGTTCGTTAGGGAGGGGGACCATGAACACTGAAGCTTTCTTT. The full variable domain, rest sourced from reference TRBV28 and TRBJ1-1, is DVKVTQSSRYLVKRTGEKVFLECVQDMDHENMFWYRQDPGLGLRLIYFSYDVKMKEKGDIPEGYSVSREKKERFSLILESASTNQTSMYLCVSSSLGRGTMNTEAFFGQGTRLTVV.

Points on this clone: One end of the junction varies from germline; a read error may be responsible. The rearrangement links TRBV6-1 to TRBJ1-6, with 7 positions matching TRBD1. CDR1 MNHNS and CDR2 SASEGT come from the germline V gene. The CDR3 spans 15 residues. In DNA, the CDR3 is TGTGCCAGCAGTGAGTGGCAGGGGGATAATTCCCCCCTCCACTTT. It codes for CASSEWQGDNSPLHF.

CDR3 region: CASSLYSVNTEAFF. CDR3 DNA sequence: TGTGCCAGCAGCTTATATTCGGTGAACACTGAAGCTTTCTTT. The rearrangement uses TRBV5-8 and TRBJ1-1; D is unclear. The CDR3 is made up of 14 amino acids. V lost 2 bases and J lost 0, with 8 bases in between. The germline CDR1 and CDR2 sequences are SGHTS and YDEGEE.

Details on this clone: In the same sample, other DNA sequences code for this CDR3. CDR3 nucleotide sequence: TGTGCCAGCAGTTTAAACCCGTTCAGGGGGCCCGTTAACACTGAAGCTTTCTTT. It encodes CASSLNPFRGPVNTEAFF. This chain connects TRBV27 to TRBJ1-1; TRBD1 matches at 8 bases. Trimming at V came to 2 bases and at J to 2 bases, leaving 13 bases not matched to a gene. The CDR3 spans 18 residues. Germline V lookup: CDR1 MNHEY, CDR2 SMNVEV (reference sequence).

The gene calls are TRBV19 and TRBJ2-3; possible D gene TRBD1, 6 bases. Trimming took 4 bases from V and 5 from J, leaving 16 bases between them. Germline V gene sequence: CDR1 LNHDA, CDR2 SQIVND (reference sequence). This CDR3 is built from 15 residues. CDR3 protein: CASSTYRVSIDTQYF. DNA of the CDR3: TGTGCCAGTAGTACATACAGGGTCTCCATAGATACGCAGTATTTT.

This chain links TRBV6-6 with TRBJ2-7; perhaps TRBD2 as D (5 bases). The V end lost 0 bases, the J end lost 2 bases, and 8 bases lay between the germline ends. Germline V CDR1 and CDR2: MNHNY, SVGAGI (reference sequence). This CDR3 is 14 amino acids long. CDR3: CASSYSSGTYEQYF. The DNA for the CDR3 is TGTGCCAGCAGTTACTCGTCGGGGACCTACGAGCAGTACTTC.

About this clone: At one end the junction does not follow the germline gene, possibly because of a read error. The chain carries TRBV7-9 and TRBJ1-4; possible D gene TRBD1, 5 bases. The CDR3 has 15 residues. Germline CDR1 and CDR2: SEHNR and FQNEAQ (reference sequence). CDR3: CSSSDVRQINEKLFF. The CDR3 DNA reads TGTTCCAGCAGCGATGTAAGACAGATTAATGAAAAACTGTTTTTT.

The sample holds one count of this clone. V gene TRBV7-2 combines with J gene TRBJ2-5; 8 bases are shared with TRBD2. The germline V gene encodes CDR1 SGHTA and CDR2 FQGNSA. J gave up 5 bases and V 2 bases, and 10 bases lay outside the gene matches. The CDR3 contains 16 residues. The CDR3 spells CASSLLAGGARETQYF. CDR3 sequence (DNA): TGTGCCAGCAGCTTATTGGCCGGGGGGGCACGGGAGACCCAGTACTTC. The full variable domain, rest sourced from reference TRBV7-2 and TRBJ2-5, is GAGVSQSPSNKVTEKGKDVELRCDPISGHTALYWYRQSLGQGLEFLIYFQGNSAPDKSGLPSDRFSAERTGGSVSTLTIQRTQQEDSAVYLCASSLLAGGARETQYFGPGTRLLVL.